This T cell receptor beta chain was identified during a study of T cell responses to AZD1222 COVID-19 vaccine. Study conclusions and caveats: At baseline, just five to seven AZD1222 recipients tested seropositive.

A word on this clone: Its specificity is not known.

Method: immunoSEQ multiplex PCR; TCRdb's copy keeps in-frame clones and lacks some. The sample has 110,000 or so clones; roughly 86% are singletons. This sequence originates from an adult who received the AZD1222 COVID-19 vaccine. The specimen was peripheral blood, collected 28 days after the second AZD1222 dose.

The CDR3 nucleotides read TGTGCCAGCAGCTTAGAGGGACAGGGATTGGAGCAGTACTTC. Its protein is CASSLEGQGLEQYF. The V call is TRBV11-3, the J call TRBJ2-7; 9 nucleotides align to TRBD1. The J segment lost 7 bases and the V segment lost 0 bases, leaving 4 bases of the junction unmatched. There are 14 residues in the CDR3. Germline V CDR1 and CDR2: SGHNT, YENEEA.